Sequencing of this T cell receptor (beta chain) was carried out in a study of OX40 agonist ivuxolimab in advanced cancers. The overall study: The study treated patients with ivuxolimab, an agonistic anti-OX40 (CD134) antibody. Two patients with cutaneous melanoma and one with hepatocellular carcinoma, three in total, showed partial responses.

Assay used: immunoSEQ multiplex PCR; TCRdb lists only in-frame clones, some missing. The sample includes about 20,000 clones, about nine tenths of them seen just once. This receptor was obtained from an adult with an advanced solid tumor such as melanoma, head and neck, liver or kidney cancer. Sequenced here: CD4+ or CD8+ T cells sorted from blood, sampled in a trial of the OX40 agonist ivuxolimab.

In nucleotides, the CDR3 is TGCGCCAGCAGCCATGTATCTGACAGAGCTAACTATGGCTACACCTTC. Protein sequence: CASSHVSDRANYGYTF. The chain is built from TRBV4-3 and TRBJ1-2; possibly TRBD1 for D (5 bases). This CDR3 spans 16 amino acids. Trimming shortened V by 3 bases and J by 0 bases, and 14 bases separated the two germline ends. CDR1 and CDR2 (germline): LGHNA, YSLEER.